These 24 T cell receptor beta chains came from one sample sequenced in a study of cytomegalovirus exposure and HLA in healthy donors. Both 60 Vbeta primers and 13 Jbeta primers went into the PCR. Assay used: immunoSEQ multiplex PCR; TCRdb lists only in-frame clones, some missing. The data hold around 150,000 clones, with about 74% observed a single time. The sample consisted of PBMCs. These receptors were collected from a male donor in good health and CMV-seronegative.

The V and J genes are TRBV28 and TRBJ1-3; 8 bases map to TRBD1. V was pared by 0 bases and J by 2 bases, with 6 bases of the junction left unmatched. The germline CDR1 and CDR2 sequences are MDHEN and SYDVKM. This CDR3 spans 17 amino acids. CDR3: CASSLWGQDYTGNTIYF. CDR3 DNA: TGTGCCAGCAGTTTATGGGGACAGGACTATACTGGAAACACCATATATTTT.

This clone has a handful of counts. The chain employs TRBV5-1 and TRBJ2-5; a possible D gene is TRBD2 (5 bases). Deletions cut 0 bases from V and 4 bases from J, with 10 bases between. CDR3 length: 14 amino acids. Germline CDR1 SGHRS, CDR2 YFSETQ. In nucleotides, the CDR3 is TGCGCCAGCAGCTTGGTCCTAGCTGGAGAGACCCAGTACTTC. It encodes CASSLVLAGETQYF. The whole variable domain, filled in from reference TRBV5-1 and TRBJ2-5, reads KAGVTQTPRYLIKTRGQQVTLSCSPISGHRSVSWYQQTPGQGLQFLFEYFSETQRNKGNFPGRFSGRQFSNSRSEMNVSTLELGDSALYLCASSLVLAGETQYFGPGTRLLVL.

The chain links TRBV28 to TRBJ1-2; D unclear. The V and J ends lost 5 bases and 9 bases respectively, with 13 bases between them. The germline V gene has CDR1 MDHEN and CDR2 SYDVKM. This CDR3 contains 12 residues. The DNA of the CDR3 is TGTGCCAGCAGTAACAACGTCCGTCGCTACACCTTC. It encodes CASSNNVRRYTF.

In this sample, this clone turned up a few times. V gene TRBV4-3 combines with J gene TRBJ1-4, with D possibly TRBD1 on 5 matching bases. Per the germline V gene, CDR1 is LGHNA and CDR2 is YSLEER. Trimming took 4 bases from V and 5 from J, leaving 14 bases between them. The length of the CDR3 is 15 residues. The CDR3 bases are TGCGCCAGCAGCCCCGGAGAGACAGCGAATGAAAAACTGTTTTTT. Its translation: CASSPGETANEKLFF.

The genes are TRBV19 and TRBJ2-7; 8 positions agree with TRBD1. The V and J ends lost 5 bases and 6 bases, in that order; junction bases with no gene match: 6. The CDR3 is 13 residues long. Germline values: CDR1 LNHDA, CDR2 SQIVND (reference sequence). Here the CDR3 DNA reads TGTGCCAGTAGTCCCGGACAGGGCCTCGAGCAGTACTTC. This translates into CASSPGQGLEQYF.

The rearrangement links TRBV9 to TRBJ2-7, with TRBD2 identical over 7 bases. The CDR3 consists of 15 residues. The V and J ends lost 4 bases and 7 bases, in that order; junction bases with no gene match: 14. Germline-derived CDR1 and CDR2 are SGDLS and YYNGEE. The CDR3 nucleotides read TGTGCCAGCAGCCCGGGGGGAGTTGCGGAGTTTGAGCAGTACTTC. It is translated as CASSPGGVAEFEQYF. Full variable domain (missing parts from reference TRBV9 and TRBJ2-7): DSGVTQTPKHLITATGQRVTLRCSPRSGDLSVYWYQQSLDQGLQFLIQYYNGEERAKGNILERFSAQQFPDLHSELNLSSLELGDSALYFCASSPGGVAEFEQYFGPGTRLTVT.

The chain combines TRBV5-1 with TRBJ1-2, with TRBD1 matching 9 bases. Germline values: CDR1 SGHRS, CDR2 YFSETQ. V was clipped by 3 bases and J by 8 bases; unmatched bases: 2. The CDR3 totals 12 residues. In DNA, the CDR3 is TGCGCCAGCAGCTCTACAGGGGGCGGCTACACCTTC. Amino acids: CASSSTGGGYTF.

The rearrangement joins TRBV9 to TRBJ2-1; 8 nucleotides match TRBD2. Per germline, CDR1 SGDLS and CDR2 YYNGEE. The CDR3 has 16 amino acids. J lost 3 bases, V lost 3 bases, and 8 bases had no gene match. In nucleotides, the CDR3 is TGTGCCAGCAGCGCCACACCGGGACTAGGCTACAATGAGCAGTTCTTC. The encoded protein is CASSATPGLGYNEQFF.

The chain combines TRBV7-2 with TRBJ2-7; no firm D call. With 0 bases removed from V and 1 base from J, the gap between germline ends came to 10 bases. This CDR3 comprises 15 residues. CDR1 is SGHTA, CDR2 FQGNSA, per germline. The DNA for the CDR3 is TGTGCCAGCAGCTTAGCACTGACTCAGTCCTACGAGCAGTACTTC. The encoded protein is CASSLALTQSYEQYF.

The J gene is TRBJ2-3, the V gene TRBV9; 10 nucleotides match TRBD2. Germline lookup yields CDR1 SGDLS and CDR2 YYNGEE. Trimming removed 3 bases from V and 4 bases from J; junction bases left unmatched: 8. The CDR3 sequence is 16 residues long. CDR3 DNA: TGTGCCAGCAGCGAACAGGCTAGCGGGAGACCAGATACGCAGTATTTT. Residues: CASSEQASGRPDTQYF.

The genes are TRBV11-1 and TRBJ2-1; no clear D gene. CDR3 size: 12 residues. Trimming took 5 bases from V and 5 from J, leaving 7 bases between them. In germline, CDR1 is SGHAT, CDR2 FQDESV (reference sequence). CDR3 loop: CASSLSNNEQFF. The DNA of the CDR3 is TGTGCCAGCAGCCTATCAAACAATGAGCAGTTCTTC.

The CDR3 here is CASTRTVYEQYF. As DNA, the CDR3 is TGTGCCAGCACCCGGACAGTCTACGAGCAGTACTTC. J is TRBJ2-7 and V is TRBV28; maybe TRBD1 (6 bases). The germline V and J ends were trimmed by 7 bases and 3 bases, with 10 bases remaining between them. There are 12 residues in the CDR3. Germline CDR1 is MDHEN and CDR2 is SYDVKM.

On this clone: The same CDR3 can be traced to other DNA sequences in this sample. The CDR3 nucleotides are TGTGCCATCGCAGAGGAGGTCCAGCCCCAGCATTTT. Encoded protein: CAIAEEVQPQHF. The chain links TRBV10-3 to TRBJ1-5; D remains ambiguous. This CDR3 region has 12 residues. Germline CDR1 is ENHRY and CDR2 is SYGVKD. Between the trimmed V and J ends, which lost 8 bases and 7 bases, there was a span of 12 bases.

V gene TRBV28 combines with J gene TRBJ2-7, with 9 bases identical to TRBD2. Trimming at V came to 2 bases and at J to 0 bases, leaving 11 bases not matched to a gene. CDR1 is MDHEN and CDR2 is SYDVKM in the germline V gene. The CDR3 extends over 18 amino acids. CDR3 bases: TGTGCCAGCAGTTTAATCTACGGTGTAGCGGGGGCCTCCTACGAGCAGTACTTC. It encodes CASSLIYGVAGASYEQYF.

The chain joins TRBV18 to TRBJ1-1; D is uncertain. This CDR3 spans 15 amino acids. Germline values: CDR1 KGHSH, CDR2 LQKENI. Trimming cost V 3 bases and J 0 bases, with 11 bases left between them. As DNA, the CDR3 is TGTGCCAGCTCACCCGCGGACGGGGTGAACACTGAAGCTTTCTTT. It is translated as CASSPADGVNTEAFF. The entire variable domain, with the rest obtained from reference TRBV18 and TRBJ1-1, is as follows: NAGVMQNPRHLVRRRGQEARLRCSPMKGHSHVYWYRQLPEEGLKFMVYLQKENIIDESGMPKERFSAEFPKEGPSILRIQQVVRGDSAAYFCASSPADGVNTEAFFGQGTRLTVV.

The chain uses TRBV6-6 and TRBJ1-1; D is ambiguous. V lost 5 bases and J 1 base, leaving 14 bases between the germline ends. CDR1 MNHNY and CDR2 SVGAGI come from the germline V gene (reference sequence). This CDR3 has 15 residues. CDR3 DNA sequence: TGTGCCAGCAGTGACCTAGTCGGATCGAACACTGAAGCTTTCTTT. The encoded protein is CASSDLVGSNTEAFF.

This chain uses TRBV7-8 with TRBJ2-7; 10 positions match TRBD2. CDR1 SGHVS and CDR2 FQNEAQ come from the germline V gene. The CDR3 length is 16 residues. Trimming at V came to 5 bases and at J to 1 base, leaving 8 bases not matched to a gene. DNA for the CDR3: TGTGCCAGCAGCCCCCGAAGCGGGGGGGGGTCCTACGAGCAGTACTTC. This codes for CASSPRSGGGSYEQYF.

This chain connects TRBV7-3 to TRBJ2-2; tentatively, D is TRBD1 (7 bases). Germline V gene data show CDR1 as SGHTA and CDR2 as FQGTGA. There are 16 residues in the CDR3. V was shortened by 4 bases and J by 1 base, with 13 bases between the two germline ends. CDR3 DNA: TGTGCCAGCAGCTCTCGACAGGGAGGGAACACCGGGGAGCTGTTTTTT. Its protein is CASSSRQGGNTGELFF.

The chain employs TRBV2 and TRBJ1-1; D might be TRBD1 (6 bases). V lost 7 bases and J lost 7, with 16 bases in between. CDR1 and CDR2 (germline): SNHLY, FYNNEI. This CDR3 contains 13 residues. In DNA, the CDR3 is TGTGCCAGCAAGGGCTCAAGGGGGAGTGAAGCTTTCTTT. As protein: CASKGSRGSEAFF. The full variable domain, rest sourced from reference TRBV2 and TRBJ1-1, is EPEVTQTPSHQVTQMGQEVILRCVPISNHLYFYWYRQILGQKVEFLVSFYNNEISEKSEIFDDQFSVERPDGSNFTLKIRSTKLEDSAMYFCASKGSRGSEAFFGQGTRLTVV.

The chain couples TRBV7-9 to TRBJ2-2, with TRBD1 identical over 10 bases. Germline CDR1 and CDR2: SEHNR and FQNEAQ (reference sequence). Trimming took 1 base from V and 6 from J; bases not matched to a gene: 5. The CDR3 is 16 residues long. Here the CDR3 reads CASSLGGTGEAGELFF. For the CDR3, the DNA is TGTGCCAGCAGCTTAGGAGGGACAGGGGAAGCCGGGGAGCTGTTTTTT. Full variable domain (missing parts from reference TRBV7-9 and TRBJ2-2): DTGVSQNPRHKITKRGQNVTFRCDPISEHNRLYWYRQTLGQGPEFLTYFQNEAQLEKSRLLSDRFSAERPKGSFSTLEIQRTEQGDSAMYLCASSLGGTGEAGELFFGEGSRLTVL.

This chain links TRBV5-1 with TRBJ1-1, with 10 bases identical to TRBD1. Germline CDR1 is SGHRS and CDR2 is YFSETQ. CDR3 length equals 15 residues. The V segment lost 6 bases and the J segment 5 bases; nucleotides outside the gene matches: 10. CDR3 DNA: TGCGCCAGCACAAAGGGAGGGACAGGGGAAACTGAAGCTTTCTTT. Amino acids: CASTKGGTGETEAFF.

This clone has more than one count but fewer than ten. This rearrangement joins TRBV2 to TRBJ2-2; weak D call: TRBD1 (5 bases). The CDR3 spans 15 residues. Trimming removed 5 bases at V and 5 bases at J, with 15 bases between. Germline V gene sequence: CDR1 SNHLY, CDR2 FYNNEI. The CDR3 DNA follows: TGTGCCAGCAGTCCTACTCAGGGTTGGACCGGGGAGCTGTTTTTT. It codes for CASSPTQGWTGELFF.

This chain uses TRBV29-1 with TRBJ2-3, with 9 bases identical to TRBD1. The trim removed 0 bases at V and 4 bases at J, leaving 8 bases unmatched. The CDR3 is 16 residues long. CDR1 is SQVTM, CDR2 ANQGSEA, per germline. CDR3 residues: CSVEDPGTGTPDTQYF. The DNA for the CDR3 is TGCAGCGTTGAAGACCCCGGGACAGGGACCCCAGATACGCAGTATTTT.

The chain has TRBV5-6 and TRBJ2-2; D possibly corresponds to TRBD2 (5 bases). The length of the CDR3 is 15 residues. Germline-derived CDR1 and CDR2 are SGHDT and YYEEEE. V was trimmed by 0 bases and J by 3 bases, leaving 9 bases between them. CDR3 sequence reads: CASSLGGEDTGELFF. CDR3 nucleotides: TGTGCCAGCAGCTTGGGGGGAGAGGACACCGGGGAGCTGTTTTTT.